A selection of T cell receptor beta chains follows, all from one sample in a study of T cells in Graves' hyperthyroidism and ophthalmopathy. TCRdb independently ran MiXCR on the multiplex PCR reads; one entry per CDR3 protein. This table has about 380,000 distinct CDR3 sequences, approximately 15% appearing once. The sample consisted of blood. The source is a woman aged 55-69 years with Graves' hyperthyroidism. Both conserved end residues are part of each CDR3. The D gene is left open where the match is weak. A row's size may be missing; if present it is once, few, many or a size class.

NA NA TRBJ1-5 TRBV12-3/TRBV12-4 CASSGQGYQPQHF TGTGCCAGCAGTGGTCAGGGTTATCAGCCCCAGCATTTT
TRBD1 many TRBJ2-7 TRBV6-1 CASRRVGTGGAYEQYF TGTGCCAGCAGGCGCGTCGGGACAGGGGGGGCCTACGAGCAGTACTTC
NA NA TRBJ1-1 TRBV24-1 CATRSSRATETFF TGTGCCACCCGTTCGTCTCGTGCCACTGAAACTTTCTTT
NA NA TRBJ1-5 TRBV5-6 CASSRGGLRSNQPQHF TGTGCCAGCAGCCGGGGGGGGCTACGAAGCAATCAGCCCCAGCATTTT
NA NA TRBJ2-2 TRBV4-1 CASSQAVSFPGELFF TGCGCCAGCAGCCAAGCGGTTAGCTTCCCCGGGGAGCTGTTTTTT
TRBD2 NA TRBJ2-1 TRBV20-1 CSARAYRTSGRAGNEQFF TGCAGTGCTAGGGCGTACCGGACTAGCGGGAGGGCGGGGAATGAGCAGTTCTTC
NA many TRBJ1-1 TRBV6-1 CASSPETRPNTEAFF TGTGCCAGCAGTCCAGAGACACGTCCCAACACTGAAGCTTTCTTT
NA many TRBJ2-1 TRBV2 CASSPHASQQFF TGTGCCAGCAGTCCACATGCATCCCAGCAGTTCTTC
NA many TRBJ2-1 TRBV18 CASSPRPNLFYEQFF TGTGCCAGCTCACCTAGACCTAATCTCTTTTATGAGCAGTTCTTC
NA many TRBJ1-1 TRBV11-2 CASSLDSGPRPEAFF TGTGCCAGCAGCTTAGATTCTGGCCCCAGGCCTGAAGCTTTCTTT
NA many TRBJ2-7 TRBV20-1 CSASTWRSYEQYF TGCAGTGCTAGTACTTGGCGGTCCTACGAGCAGTACTTC
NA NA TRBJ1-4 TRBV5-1 CASRPTASNEKLFF TGCGCCAGCCGTCCTACAGCATCTAATGAAAAACTGTTTTTT
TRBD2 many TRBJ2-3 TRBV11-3 CASRKGGPKTDTQYF TGTGCCAGCAGAAAGGGAGGGCCTAAGACAGATACGCAGTATTTT
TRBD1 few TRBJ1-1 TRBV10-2 CASSEFRGLRGAFF TGCGCCAGCAGTGAGTTCAGGGGGCTCAGAGGAGCTTTCTTT
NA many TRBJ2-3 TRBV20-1 CSATARRPDTQYF TGCAGTGCTACAGCCCGGCGCCCAGATACGCAGTATTTT
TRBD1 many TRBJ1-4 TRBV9 CASSVGTGSNEKLFF TGTGCCAGCAGCGTAGGGACAGGGAGTAATGAAAAACTGTTTTTT
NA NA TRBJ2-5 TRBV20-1 CSARERETQYF TGCAGTGCTAGGGAAAGAGAGACCCAGTACTTC
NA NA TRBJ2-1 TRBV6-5 CASSYGPFNEQFF TGTGCCAGCAGTTATGGGCCTTTCAATGAGCAGTTCTTC
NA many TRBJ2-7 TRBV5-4 CASSLESAGPYEQYF TGTGCCAGCAGCTTGGAGTCGGCAGGTCCCTACGAGCAGTACTTC
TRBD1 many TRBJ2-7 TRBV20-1 CSARTGYEQYF TGCAGTGCGCGGACAGGTTACGAGCAGTACTTC
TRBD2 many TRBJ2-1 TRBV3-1 CASSQGGWLAGYNEQFF TGTGCCAGCAGCCAAGGAGGTTGGCTAGCGGGGTACAATGAGCAGTTCTTC
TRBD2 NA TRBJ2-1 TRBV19 CASSIGLAENEQFF TGTGCCAGTAGTATAGGACTAGCGGAAAATGAGCAGTTCTTC
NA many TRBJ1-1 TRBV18 CASSPRDGGNTEAFF TGTGCCAGCTCACCACGAGACGGAGGGAACACTGAAGCTTTCTTT
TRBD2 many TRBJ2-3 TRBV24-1 CATSEPSGRSHTQYF TGTGCCACCAGTGAACCTAGCGGGAGATCGCATACGCAGTATTTT
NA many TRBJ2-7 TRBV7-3 CASSLNGGLYEQYF TGTGCCAGCAGCTTAAACGGGGGGCTCTACGAGCAGTACTTC
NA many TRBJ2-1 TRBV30 CAYRPHNEQFF TGTGCCTATCGGCCCCACAATGAGCAGTTCTTC
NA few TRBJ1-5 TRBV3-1 CASSQAGFNQPQHF TGTGCCAGCAGCCAAGCGGGATTCAATCAGCCCCAGCATTTT
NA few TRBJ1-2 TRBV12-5 CASGLPFKGYGYTF TGTGCTAGTGGTTTGCCCTTTAAGGGCTATGGCTACACCTTC